The 16 T cell receptor beta chains reported below all come from one sample, sequenced in a study of cytomegalovirus exposure and HLA in healthy donors. The PCR was carried out with 60 Vbeta primers and 13 Jbeta primers. TCRdb's table, derived via immunoSEQ multiplex PCR, lists solely in-frame clones and lacks some. The sample holds roughly 67,000 clones, approximately 78% seen once. The source material was PBMCs. These receptors came from a woman in her thirties in good health and CMV-seronegative.

J is TRBJ2-2 and V is TRBV29-1; TRBD1 agrees at 8 bases. From germline, CDR1 is SQVTM and CDR2 ANQGSEA. CDR3 length equals 15 residues. Trimming took 7 bases from V and 5 from J; bases not matched to a gene: 12. The CDR3 nucleotides are TGCAGCGCCTCCCTGGACAGGGTAAAAACCGGGGAGCTGTTTTTT. Translation gives CSASLDRVKTGELFF.

The V call is TRBV21-1, the J call TRBJ2-7; the D call of TRBD1 is as the table states it, not checked on the DNA. TRBV21-1 counts as a pseudogene. The CDR3 contains 18 residues. The chain's CDR3 is CASSIHTDRVKRFSEQYF. In DNA form, the CDR3 reads TGTGCCAGCAGCATCCATACTGACAGGGTGAAAAGGTTCTCCGAGCAGTACTTC.

This chain connects TRBV18 to TRBJ2-7; TRBD2 matches at 11 bases. The length of the CDR3 is 18 residues. Losses at the gene ends were 2 bases for V and 2 bases for J; bases not matched to a gene: 11. Germline values: CDR1 KGHSH, CDR2 LQKENI. Here the CDR3 reads CASSPGLTSGMEAYEQYF. The CDR3 nucleotides are TGTGCCAGCTCACCAGGACTGACTAGCGGGATGGAAGCCTACGAGCAGTACTTC. The full variable domain, its missing parts supplied by reference TRBV18 and TRBJ2-7, is NAGVMQNPRHLVRRRGQEARLRCSPMKGHSHVYWYRQLPEEGLKFMVYLQKENIIDESGMPKERFSAEFPKEGPSILRIQQVVRGDSAAYFCASSPGLTSGMEAYEQYFGPGTRLTVT.

The rearrangement links TRBV6-5 to TRBJ1-1; a possible D gene is TRBD1 (5 bases). This CDR3 is built from 14 residues. The germline V gene has CDR1 MNHEY and CDR2 SVGAGI. Trimming cost V 5 bases and J 5 bases, with 15 bases left between them. CDR3 bases: TGTGCCAGCAGTCGGGGGTTACCACATACTGAAGCTTTCTTT. It specifies CASSRGLPHTEAFF.

The V gene is TRBV28, the J gene TRBJ1-2; D perhaps matches TRBD1 (5 bases). CDR1 and CDR2 from the germline V gene are MDHEN and SYDVKM. V was cut by 6 bases and J by 4 bases, with 9 bases left in between. CDR3 length equals 12 residues. The CDR3 protein is CASSDSSYGYTF. For the CDR3, the DNA is TGTGCCAGCAGCGACAGCTCCTATGGCTACACCTTC.

The gene calls are TRBV6-5 and TRBJ1-3, with no clear D. Germline CDR1 reads MNHEY; CDR2 reads SVGAGI. CDR3 length: 15 amino acids. Between the trimmed V and J ends, which lost 6 bases and 4 bases, there was a span of 16 bases. CDR3 protein: CASSPWEGIGNTIYF. In DNA, the CDR3 is TGTGCCAGCAGCCCTTGGGAGGGCATCGGAAACACCATATATTTT.

The rearrangement links TRBV2 to TRBJ2-7, with D perhaps matching TRBD2 (5 bases). Trimming pared 8 bases from V and 6 bases from J, leaving 23 bases between. The CDR3 runs 15 residues. Germline V gene lookup returns CDR1 SNHLY and CDR2 FYNNEI. CDR3 amino acids: CASEARSGVRAEQYF. The CDR3 coding sequence is TGTGCCAGCGAAGCCAGGTCCGGGGTCCGAGCCGAGCAGTACTTC.

DNA for the CDR3: TGCGCCAGCAGCCCGAGGGACAGGGCGTACGAGCAGTACTTC. This codes for CASSPRDRAYEQYF. The genes are TRBV5-1 and TRBJ2-5; 9 bases map to TRBD1. With the DNA end fitting TRBJ2-7 better, the J assignment may be wrong. Germline lookup yields CDR1 SGHRS and CDR2 YFSETQ. The CDR3 totals 14 residues.

The rearrangement links TRBV7-9 to TRBJ2-1; 7 nucleotides agree with TRBD1. Germline CDR1 is SEHNR and CDR2 is FQNEAQ (reference sequence). This CDR3 comprises 17 residues. Losses at the gene ends were 0 bases for V and 3 bases for J; bases not matched to a gene: 8. CDR3 loop: CASSLAGGQDSYNEQFF. The DNA of the CDR3 is TGTGCCAGCAGCTTAGCAGGCGGACAGGACAGCTACAATGAGCAGTTCTTC.

This chain links TRBV10-2 with TRBJ1-2, with D possibly being TRBD1 (5 bases). The V and J ends lost 3 bases and 4 bases respectively, with 12 bases between them. CDR3 size: 14 residues. The germline V gene has CDR1 WSHSY and CDR2 SAAADI. The CDR3 DNA sequence: TGCGCCAGCAGTGAAGGCAGGGCTACCTATGGCTACACCTTC. Encoded protein: CASSEGRATYGYTF.

The chain recombines TRBV9 with TRBJ1-1; TRBD1 matches at 11 bases. The CDR3 runs to 15 residues. Germline loops: CDR1 SGDLS, CDR2 YYNGEE. The trim removed 4 bases at V and 3 bases at J, leaving 5 bases unmatched. The CDR3 bases are TGTGCCAGCAGCACAGGACAGGGGGCATACACTGAAGCTTTCTTT. The encoded protein is CASSTGQGAYTEAFF.

The genes are TRBV27 and TRBJ2-3, with D tentatively TRBD1 (6 bases). Trimming cost V 5 bases and J 5 bases, with 11 bases left between them. The CDR3 runs to 13 residues. Germline values: CDR1 MNHEY, CDR2 SMNVEV (reference sequence). The CDR3 DNA follows: TGTGCCAGCAGTCATGGGGGCAGAGATACGCAGTATTTT. The encoded protein is CASSHGGRDTQYF.

The table lists this clone with a count of one. The chain carries TRBV4-3 and TRBJ1-5; 7 bases are a match to TRBD1. CDR1 is LGHNA, CDR2 YSLEER, per germline. The junction had 5 bases not matched to a gene; V was cut back by 3 bases and J by 6 bases. This CDR3 has 14 amino acids. CDR3 protein: CASSHGQEGQPQHF. The CDR3 DNA is TGCGCCAGCAGCCACGGACAGGAAGGTCAGCCCCAGCATTTT.

The genes are TRBV28 and TRBJ2-7; 10 bases line up with TRBD2. With V trimmed by 7 bases and J by 0 bases, 18 bases remained unmatched. The CDR3 is made up of 19 amino acids. Germline V lookup: CDR1 MDHEN, CDR2 SYDVKM. This CDR3 is CASIPPDRDLAGASYEQYF. CDR3 coding DNA: TGTGCCAGCATCCCTCCCGACAGGGACCTAGCGGGGGCCTCCTACGAGCAGTACTTC.

This clone was detected only once. Here the CDR3 reads CASRQGLWTEAFF. In DNA form, the CDR3 reads TGTGCCAGCAGACAGGGTTTATGGACTGAAGCTTTCTTT. The chain uses TRBV6-1 and TRBJ1-1, with D perhaps TRBD1 (6 bases). Germline V gene sequence: CDR1 MNHNS, CDR2 SASEGT. The CDR3 runs 13 residues. Deletions cut 6 bases from V and 5 bases from J, with 13 bases between.

V usage is TRBV4-2 and J usage is TRBJ1-2; no definite D call. Trimming cost V 1 base and J 6 bases, with 9 bases left between them. The length of the CDR3 is 13 residues. Germline V gives CDR1 LGHNA, CDR2 YNFKEQ. The CDR3 DNA reads TGTGCCAGCAGCCAAGTTCCGGGAGATGGCTACACCTTC. Residues: CASSQVPGDGYTF.